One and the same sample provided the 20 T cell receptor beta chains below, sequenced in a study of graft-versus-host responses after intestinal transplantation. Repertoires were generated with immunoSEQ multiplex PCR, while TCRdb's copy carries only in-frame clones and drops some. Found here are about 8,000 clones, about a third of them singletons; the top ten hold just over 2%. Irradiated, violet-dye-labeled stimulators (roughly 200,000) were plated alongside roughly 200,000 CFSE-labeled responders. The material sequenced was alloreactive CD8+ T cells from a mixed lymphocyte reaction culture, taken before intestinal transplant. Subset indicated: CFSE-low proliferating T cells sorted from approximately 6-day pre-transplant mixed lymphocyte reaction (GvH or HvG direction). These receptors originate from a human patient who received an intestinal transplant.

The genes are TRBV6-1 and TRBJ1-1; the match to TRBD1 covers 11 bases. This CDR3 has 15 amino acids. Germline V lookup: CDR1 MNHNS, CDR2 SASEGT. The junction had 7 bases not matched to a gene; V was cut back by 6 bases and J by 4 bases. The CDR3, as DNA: TGTGCCAGCAGAGGACAGGGGGCTGTCATCACTGAAGCTTTCTTT. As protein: CASRGQGAVITEAFF.

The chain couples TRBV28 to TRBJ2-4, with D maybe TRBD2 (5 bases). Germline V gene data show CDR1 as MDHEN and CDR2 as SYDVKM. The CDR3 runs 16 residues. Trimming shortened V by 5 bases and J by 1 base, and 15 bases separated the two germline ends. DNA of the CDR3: TGTGCCAGCAGTCCCAGGAGCGGTTTTGCCAAAAACATTCAGTACTTC. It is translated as CASSPRSGFAKNIQYF.

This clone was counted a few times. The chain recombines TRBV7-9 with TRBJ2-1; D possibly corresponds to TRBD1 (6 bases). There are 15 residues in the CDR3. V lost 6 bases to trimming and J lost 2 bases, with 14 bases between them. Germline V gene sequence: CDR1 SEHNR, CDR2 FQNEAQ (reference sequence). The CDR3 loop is CASSSDRTPYNEQFF. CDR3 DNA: TGTGCCAGCAGTTCCGACAGGACTCCCTACAATGAGCAGTTCTTC.

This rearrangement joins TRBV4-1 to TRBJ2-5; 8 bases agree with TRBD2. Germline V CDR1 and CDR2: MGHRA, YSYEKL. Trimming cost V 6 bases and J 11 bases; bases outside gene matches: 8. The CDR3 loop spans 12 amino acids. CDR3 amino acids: CASSTSSGRQYF. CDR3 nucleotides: TGCGCCAGCAGTACGTCTAGCGGGCGTCAGTACTTC.

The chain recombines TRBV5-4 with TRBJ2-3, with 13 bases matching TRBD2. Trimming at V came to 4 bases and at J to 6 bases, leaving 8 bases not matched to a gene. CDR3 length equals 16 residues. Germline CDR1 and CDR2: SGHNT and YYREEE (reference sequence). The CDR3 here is CASSTTSGGAWDTQYF. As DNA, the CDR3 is TGTGCCAGCAGCACCACTAGCGGGGGGGCTTGGGATACGCAGTATTTT. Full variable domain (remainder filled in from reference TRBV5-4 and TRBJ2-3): ETGVTQSPTHLIKTRGQQVTLRCSSQSGHNTVSWYQQALGQGPQFIFQYYREEENGRGNFPPRFSGLQFPNYSSELNVNALELDDSALYLCASSTTSGGAWDTQYFGPGTRLTVL.

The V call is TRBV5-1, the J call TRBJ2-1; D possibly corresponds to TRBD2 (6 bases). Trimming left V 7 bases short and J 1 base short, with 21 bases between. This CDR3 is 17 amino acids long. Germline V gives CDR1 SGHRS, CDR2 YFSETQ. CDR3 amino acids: CASLPGLAPISYNEQFF. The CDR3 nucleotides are TGCGCCAGCCTACCCGGGCTAGCGCCGATTTCCTACAATGAGCAGTTCTTC. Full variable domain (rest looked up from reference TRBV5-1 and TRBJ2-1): KAGVTQTPRYLIKTRGQQVTLSCSPISGHRSVSWYQQTPGQGLQFLFEYFSETQRNKGNFPGRFSGRQFSNSRSEMNVSTLELGDSALYLCASLPGLAPISYNEQFFGPGTRLTVL.

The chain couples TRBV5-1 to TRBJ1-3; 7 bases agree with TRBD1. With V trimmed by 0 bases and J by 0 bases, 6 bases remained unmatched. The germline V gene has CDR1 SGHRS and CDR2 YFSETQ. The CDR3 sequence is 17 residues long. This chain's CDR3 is CASSLAEGAPSGNTIYF. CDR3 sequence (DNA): TGCGCCAGCAGCTTGGCCGAGGGGGCACCCTCTGGAAACACCATATATTTT.

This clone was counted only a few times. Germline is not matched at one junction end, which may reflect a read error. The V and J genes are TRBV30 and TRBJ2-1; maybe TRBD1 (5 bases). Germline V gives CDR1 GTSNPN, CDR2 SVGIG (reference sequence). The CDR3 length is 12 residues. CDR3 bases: TGTGCCTGGAGTGTCGACGCCCACAGGATGGTCTTC. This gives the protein CAWSVDAHRMVF. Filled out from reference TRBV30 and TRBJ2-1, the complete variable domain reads SQTIHQWPATLVQPVGSPLSLECTVEGTSNPNLYWYRQAAGRGLQLLFYSVGIGQISSEVPQNLSASRPQDRQFILSSKKLLLSDSGFYLCAWSVDAHRMVFGPGTRLTVL.

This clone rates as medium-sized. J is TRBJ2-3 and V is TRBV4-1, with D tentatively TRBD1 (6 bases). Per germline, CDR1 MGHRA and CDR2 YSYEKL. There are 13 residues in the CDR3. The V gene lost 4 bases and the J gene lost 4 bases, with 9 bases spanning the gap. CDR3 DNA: TGCGCCAGCAGCCCCCCAGGGGCAGATACGCAGTATTTT. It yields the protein CASSPPGADTQYF.

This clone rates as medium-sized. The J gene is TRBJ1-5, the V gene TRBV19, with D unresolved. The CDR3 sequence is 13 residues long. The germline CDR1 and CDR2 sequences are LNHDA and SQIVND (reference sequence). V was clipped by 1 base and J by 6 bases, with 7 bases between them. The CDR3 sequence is CASSIVEVQPQHF. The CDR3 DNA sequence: TGTGCCAGTAGTATAGTCGAGGTTCAGCCCCAGCATTTT.

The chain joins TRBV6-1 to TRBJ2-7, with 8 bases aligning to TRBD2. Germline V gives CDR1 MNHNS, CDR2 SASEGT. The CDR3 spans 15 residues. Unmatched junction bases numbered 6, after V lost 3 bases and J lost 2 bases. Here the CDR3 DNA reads TGTGCCAGCAGTGAGACCCGGGGGGGACCCTACGAGCAGTACTTC. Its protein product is CASSETRGGPYEQYF.

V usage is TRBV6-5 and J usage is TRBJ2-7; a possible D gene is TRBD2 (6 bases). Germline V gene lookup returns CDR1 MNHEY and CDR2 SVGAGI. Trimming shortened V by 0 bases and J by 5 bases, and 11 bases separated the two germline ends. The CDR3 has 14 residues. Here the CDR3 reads CASSYSSGGNEQYF. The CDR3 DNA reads TGTGCCAGCAGTTACTCGAGTGGGGGGAACGAGCAGTACTTC.

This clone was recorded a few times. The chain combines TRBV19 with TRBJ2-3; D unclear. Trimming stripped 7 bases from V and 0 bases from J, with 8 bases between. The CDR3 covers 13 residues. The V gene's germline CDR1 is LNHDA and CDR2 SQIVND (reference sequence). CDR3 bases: TGTGCCAGTACGCAGGCTAGCACAGATACGCAGTATTTT. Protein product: CASTQASTDTQYF.

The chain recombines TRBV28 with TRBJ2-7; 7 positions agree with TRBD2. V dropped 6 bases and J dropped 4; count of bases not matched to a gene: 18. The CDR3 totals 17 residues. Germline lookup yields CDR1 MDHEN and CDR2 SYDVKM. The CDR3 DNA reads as TGTGCCAGCAGCCGCCGGGTCGGGAGGATACCCCCTTACGAGCAGTACTTC. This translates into CASSRRVGRIPPYEQYF.

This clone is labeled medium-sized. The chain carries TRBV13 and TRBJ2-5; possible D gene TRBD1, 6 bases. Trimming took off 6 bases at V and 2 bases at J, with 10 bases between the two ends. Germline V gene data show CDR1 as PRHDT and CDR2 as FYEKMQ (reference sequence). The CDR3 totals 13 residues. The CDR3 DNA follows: TGTGCCAGCAGTCAGGACAGTCAAGAGACCCAGTACTTC. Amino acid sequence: CASSQDSQETQYF.

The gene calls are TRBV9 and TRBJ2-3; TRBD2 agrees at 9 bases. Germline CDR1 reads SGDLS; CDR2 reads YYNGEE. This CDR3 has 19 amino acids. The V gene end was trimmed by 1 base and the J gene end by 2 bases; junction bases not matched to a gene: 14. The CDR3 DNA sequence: TGTGCCAGCAGCGTACGGGGTAGCTATCTAGCGGGGTTCACAGATACGCAGTATTTT. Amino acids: CASSVRGSYLAGFTDTQYF.

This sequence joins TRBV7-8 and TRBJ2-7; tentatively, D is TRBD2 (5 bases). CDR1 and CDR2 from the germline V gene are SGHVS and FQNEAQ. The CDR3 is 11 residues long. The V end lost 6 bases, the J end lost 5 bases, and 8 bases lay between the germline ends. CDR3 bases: TGTGCCAGCAGTCCCGGGGACGAGCAGTACTTC. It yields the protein CASSPGDEQYF. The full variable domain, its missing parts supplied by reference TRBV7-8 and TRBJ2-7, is GAGVSQSPRYKVAKRGQDVALRCDPISGHVSLFWYQQALGQGPEFLTYFQNEAQLDKSGLPSDRFFAERPEGSVSTLKIQRTQQEDSAVYLCASSPGDEQYFGPGTRLTVT.

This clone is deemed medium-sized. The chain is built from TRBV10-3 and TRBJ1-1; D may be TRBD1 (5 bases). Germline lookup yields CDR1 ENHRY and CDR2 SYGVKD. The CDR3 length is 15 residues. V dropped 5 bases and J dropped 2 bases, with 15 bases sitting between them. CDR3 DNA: TGTGCCATCAGTCTAAACCCCGACAGCAACACTGAAGCTTTCTTT. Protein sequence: CAISLNPDSNTEAFF.

CDR3 sequence (DNA): TGTGCCAGCAGTTTGGGCAGGGTATTTTCACCCCTCCACTTT. It translates to CASSLGRVFSPLHF. The chain combines TRBV28 with TRBJ1-6; possible D gene TRBD1, 5 bases. This CDR3 has 14 residues. Germline CDR1 and CDR2: MDHEN and SYDVKM. V was shortened by 3 bases and J by 9 bases, with 12 bases between the two germline ends.

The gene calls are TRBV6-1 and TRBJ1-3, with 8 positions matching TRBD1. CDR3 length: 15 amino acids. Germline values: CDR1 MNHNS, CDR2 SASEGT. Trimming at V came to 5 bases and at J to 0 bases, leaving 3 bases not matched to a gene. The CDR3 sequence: CASSRQGSSGNTIYF. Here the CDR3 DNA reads TGTGCCAGCAGTAGACAGGGGAGCTCTGGAAACACCATATATTTT.